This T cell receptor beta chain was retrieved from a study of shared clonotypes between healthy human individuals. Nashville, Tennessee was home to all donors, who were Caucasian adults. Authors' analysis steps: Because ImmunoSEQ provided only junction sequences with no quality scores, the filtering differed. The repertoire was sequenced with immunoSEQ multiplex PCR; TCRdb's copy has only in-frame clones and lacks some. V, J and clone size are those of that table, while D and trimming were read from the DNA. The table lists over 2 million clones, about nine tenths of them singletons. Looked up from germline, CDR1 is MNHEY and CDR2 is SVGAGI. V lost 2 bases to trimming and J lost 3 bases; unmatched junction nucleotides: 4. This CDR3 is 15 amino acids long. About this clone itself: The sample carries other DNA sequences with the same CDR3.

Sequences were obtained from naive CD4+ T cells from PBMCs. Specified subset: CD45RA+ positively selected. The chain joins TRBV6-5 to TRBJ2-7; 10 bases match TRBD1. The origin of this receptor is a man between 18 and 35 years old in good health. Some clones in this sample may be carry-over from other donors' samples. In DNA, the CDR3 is TGTGCCAGCAGTTACCGAGACAGGGGGCACTACGAGCAGTACTTC. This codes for CASSYRDRGHYEQYF.